The 27 T cell receptor beta chains in this list originate from one sample, sequenced in a study of persistence of HIV-infected CD4 T cells. Cells were stimulated with overlapping HIV-1 Gag 15-mer peptides. CD40L/CD69 double-negative CD45RO-high memory CD4+ T cells were collected. Their cognate antigens are unknown. The immunoSEQ assay was version 4, run in survey mode. Repertoires were generated with immunoSEQ multiplex PCR, while TCRdb's copy carries only in-frame clones and drops some. The table lists about 40,000 clones, more than 70% of them singletons. The sequencing here drew on cultured CD4+ T cells from PBMCs, taken from a patient who received antiretroviral therapy. These receptors all stem from an adult with HIV. The donor label of this sample is uncertain.

This sequence joins TRBV18 and TRBJ2-3; tentative D call: TRBD1 (6 bases). CDR3 size: 16 residues. Looked up from germline, CDR1 is KGHSH and CDR2 is LQKENI. Trimming shortened V by 4 bases and J by 4 bases, and 18 bases separated the two germline ends. CDR3 region: CASSLSGTIDSDTQYF. CDR3 DNA sequence: TGTGCCAGCTCACTGTCCGGGACAATCGACTCAGATACGCAGTATTTT.

The J gene is TRBJ1-5, the V gene TRBV28, with 8 positions matching TRBD1. CDR1 and CDR2 (germline): MDHEN, SYDVKM. Trimming at V came to 6 bases and at J to 8 bases, leaving 12 bases not matched to a gene. The CDR3 extends over 15 amino acids. CDR3 DNA sequence: TGTGCCAGCAGCTTCTCCGGGACAGGCCTCGAGCCCCAGCATTTT. Residues: CASSFSGTGLEPQHF.

The V call is TRBV10-1, the J call TRBJ2-3, with D uncertain. V was trimmed by 8 bases and J by 1 base, leaving 13 bases between them. CDR1 is WNHNN and CDR2 is SYGVQD in the germline V gene (reference sequence). CDR3 size: 14 residues. CDR3 nucleotides: TGCGCCAGCTCCCCGGACGCCGGCACAGATACGCAGTATTTT. Amino acids: CASSPDAGTDTQYF.

Only a few counts were recorded for this clone. The chain uses TRBV19 and TRBJ2-1; TRBD2 matches 11 bases. CDR3 length: 13 residues. V was clipped by 5 bases and J by 12 bases; unmatched bases: 6. From germline, CDR1 is LNHDA and CDR2 SQIVND (reference sequence). The CDR3 loop reads CASSRSGGGLQFF. As DNA, the CDR3 is TGTGCCAGTAGTCGTAGCGGGGGGGGACTGCAGTTCTTC.

This clone was recorded a few times. The CDR3 is CASRPKDREVNTEAFF. The CDR3 DNA reads as TGTGCAAGTCGCCCGAAGGACAGGGAGGTTAACACTGAAGCTTTCTTT. The rearrangement joins TRBV12-2 to TRBJ1-1; the D call of TRBD1 is as the table states it, not checked on the DNA. TRBV12-2 has pseudogene status. There are 16 residues in the CDR3.

The rearrangement uses TRBV28 and TRBJ1-2; D might be TRBD1 (6 bases). The CDR3 is made up of 13 amino acids. Trimming took off 8 bases at V and 13 bases at J, with 23 bases between the two ends. Germline loops: CDR1 MDHEN, CDR2 SYDVKM. The CDR3 DNA sequence: TGTGCCAGCCATATGCGACAGGCCCATCACTGCACCTTC. It specifies CASHMRQAHHCTF.

The chain combines TRBV7-8 with TRBJ2-7, with D perhaps TRBD2 (6 bases). The germline CDR1 and CDR2 sequences are SGHVS and FQNEAQ. V lost 5 bases, J lost 9 bases, and 14 bases lay in between. The CDR3 sequence is 12 residues long. The CDR3 DNA reads TGTGCCAGCAGCCAAAGGGCGGGACGGCAGTACTTC. This encodes CASSQRAGRQYF.

The chain has TRBV29-1 and TRBJ1-3; TRBD1 matches 7 bases. Germline V gene data show CDR1 as SQVTM and CDR2 as ANQGSEA. The J segment lost 9 bases and the V segment lost 7 bases, leaving 9 bases of the junction unmatched. CDR3 length equals 12 residues. The CDR3 sequence: CSAGTVEGTIYF. CDR3 DNA: TGCAGCGCCGGGACAGTGGAGGGCACCATATATTTT.

The sample holds one count of this clone. This chain connects TRBV5-1 to TRBJ2-5; 8 bases match TRBD2. The J segment lost 5 bases and the V segment lost 1 base, leaving 10 bases of the junction unmatched. Germline CDR1 is SGHRS and CDR2 is YFSETQ. The CDR3 is 16 amino acids. Written as DNA, the CDR3 is TGCGCCAGCAGCTTGTCCAGCGGGGGCGAGGAGGAGACCCAGTACTTC. It codes for CASSLSSGGEEETQYF.

The sample holds one count of this clone. This sequence joins TRBV30 and TRBJ1-3, with no clear D. Germline V gene sequence: CDR1 GTSNPN, CDR2 SVGIG (reference sequence). This CDR3 contains 16 residues. The V and J ends lost 4 bases and 0 bases respectively, with 16 bases between them. CDR3 DNA: TGTGCCTGGATACCCGGTTGGCTTCGCTCTGGAAACACCATATATTTT. Amino acids: CAWIPGWLRSGNTIYF.

This clone has more than one count but fewer than ten. V usage is TRBV19 and J usage is TRBJ1-5; D is uncertain. CDR3 length: 15 residues. Germline assignment: CDR1 LNHDA and CDR2 SQIVND (reference sequence). The V and J ends lost 1 base and 0 bases respectively, with 7 bases between them. The CDR3 loop reads CASSIAAGSNQPQHF. The CDR3 DNA reads as TGTGCCAGTAGTATAGCGGCCGGTAGCAATCAGCCCCAGCATTTT. Variable domain in full (rest from reference TRBV19 and TRBJ1-5): DGGITQSPKYLFRKEGQNVTLSCEQNLNHDAMYWYRQDPGQGLRLIYYSQIVNDFQKGDIAEGYSVSREKKESFPLTVTSAQKNPTAFYLCASSIAAGSNQPQHFGDGTRLSIL.

The chain uses TRBV6-5 and TRBJ1-6, with a weak D call TRBD1 (6 bases). From germline, CDR1 is MNHEY and CDR2 SVGAGI. V gave up 2 bases and J gave up 6 bases, with 14 bases separating them. The CDR3 has 16 amino acids. The CDR3 reads CASSYRQVKANSPLHF. The CDR3 bases are TGTGCCAGCAGTTACAGACAGGTGAAAGCTAATTCACCCCTCCACTTT.

The chain joins TRBV5-1 to TRBJ2-2; D remains unclear. Trimming shortened V by 0 bases and J by 0 bases, and 9 bases separated the two germline ends. The CDR3 length is 16 residues. Germline loops: CDR1 SGHRS, CDR2 YFSETQ. CDR3 DNA: TGCGCCAGCAGCTTGGTTGTCCAGGCGAACACCGGGGAGCTGTTTTTT. This gives the protein CASSLVVQANTGELFF.

The CDR3 sequence is CASSFGTLLTNQPQHF. Here the CDR3 DNA reads TGTGCCAGCAGTTTCGGGACACTCTTGACAAATCAGCCCCAGCATTTT. The rearrangement joins TRBV28 to TRBJ1-5, with D maybe TRBD1 (6 bases). The V and J ends lost 3 bases and 4 bases respectively, with 16 bases between them. The V gene's germline CDR1 is MDHEN and CDR2 SYDVKM. This CDR3 is 16 amino acids long. Full variable domain (missing parts from reference TRBV28 and TRBJ1-5): DVKVTQSSRYLVKRTGEKVFLECVQDMDHENMFWYRQDPGLGLRLIYFSYDVKMKEKGDIPEGYSVSREKKERFSLILESASTNQTSMYLCASSFGTLLTNQPQHFGDGTRLSIL.

The gene calls are TRBV6-5 and TRBJ1-2; D not resolved. This CDR3 has 15 amino acids. V dropped 6 bases and J dropped 4 bases, with 18 bases sitting between them. The V gene's germline CDR1 is MNHEY and CDR2 SVGAGI. The CDR3 region has the DNA TGTGCCAGCAGGTCCGGGTCACCCCCTTTCTATGGCTACACCTTC. As protein: CASRSGSPPFYGYTF.

This clone was detected once. V gene TRBV7-8 combines with J gene TRBJ1-1; D is unresolved. The V and J ends lost 4 bases and 1 base respectively, with 7 bases between them. The CDR3 runs to 13 residues. Germline lookup yields CDR1 SGHVS and CDR2 FQNEAQ. The CDR3 sequence is CASSSQTNTEAFF. The CDR3 DNA follows: TGTGCCAGCAGCTCACAGACGAACACTGAAGCTTTCTTT.

This chain connects TRBV3-1 (or the pseudogene TRBV3-2) to TRBJ2-2; TRBD1 might be the D (6 bases). Trimming took 0 bases from V and 5 from J, leaving 10 bases between them. CDR1 LGHDT and CDR2 YNNKEL come from the germline V gene (reference sequence). CDR3 length: 15 residues. In DNA, the CDR3 is TGTGCCAGCAGCCAAGAGCGGACAGAAACCGGGGAGCTGTTTTTT. Its translation: CASSQERTETGELFF.

The V and J genes are TRBV28 and TRBJ1-6; 9 nucleotides align to TRBD1. The CDR3 has 16 residues. V shed 5 bases and J 6 bases; nucleotides not matched to a gene: 8. Germline CDR1 and CDR2: MDHEN and SYDVKM. In nucleotides, the CDR3 is TGTGCCAGCAGTCCAAAGACAGGGGGAGGTAATTCACCCCTCCACTTT. Protein sequence: CASSPKTGGGNSPLHF.

This clone appeared a single time. The chain joins TRBV6-5 to TRBJ1-2, with D possibly matching TRBD1 (5 bases). CDR1 is MNHEY and CDR2 is SVGAGI in the germline V gene. V was pared by 0 bases and J by 4 bases, with 9 bases between. There are 14 residues in the CDR3. The CDR3 is CASSYSGTVYGYTF. Written as DNA, the CDR3 is TGTGCCAGCAGTTACTCAGGGACGGTCTATGGCTACACCTTC.

The chain is built from TRBV10-3 and TRBJ1-2; TRBD1 matches at 11 bases. This CDR3 comprises 17 residues. The V and J ends lost 3 bases and 7 bases, in that order; junction bases with no gene match: 13. The germline CDR1 and CDR2 sequences are ENHRY and SYGVKD. The CDR3 protein is CAISDYIQGQGVGGYTF. CDR3 DNA sequence: TGTGCCATCAGTGACTATATCCAGGGACAGGGGGTCGGTGGCTACACCTTC.

The chain combines TRBV9 with TRBJ1-2; 7 bases line up with TRBD1. The CDR3 extends over 16 amino acids. The V segment lost 4 bases and the J segment 6 bases; nucleotides outside the gene matches: 15. Germline loops: CDR1 SGDLS, CDR2 YYNGEE. The CDR3 reads CASSHIQGGRLDGYTF. The CDR3 nucleotides read TGTGCCAGCAGCCACATCCAGGGGGGGCGCTTGGATGGCTACACCTTC.

The chain employs TRBV7-2 and TRBJ2-3; tentatively, D is TRBD2 (7 bases). Per the germline V gene, CDR1 is SGHTA and CDR2 is FQGNSA. The CDR3 has 14 amino acids. V was pared by 1 base and J by 5 bases, with 10 bases between. CDR3 sequence: CASSLVGGQDTQYF. In DNA, the CDR3 is TGTGCCAGCAGCTTAGTGGGGGGGCAAGATACGCAGTATTTT.

The count of this clone is one. This chain joins TRBV2 and TRBJ2-6; D possibly matches TRBD1 or TRBD2 (5 bases each). The CDR3 runs to 15 residues. Germline loops: CDR1 SNHLY, CDR2 FYNNEI. Deletions cut 6 bases from V and 4 bases from J, with 13 bases between. The CDR3 DNA sequence: TGTGCCAGCAGATGGGGGAGAGTGGGGGCCAACGTCCTGACTTTC. Encoded protein: CASRWGRVGANVLTF.

This chain links TRBV10-1 with TRBJ2-1, with a possible D match to TRBD2 (5 bases). With 6 bases removed from V and 4 bases from J, the gap between germline ends came to 10 bases. This CDR3 region has 13 residues. Germline V gene sequence: CDR1 WNHNN, CDR2 SYGVQD (reference sequence). DNA of the CDR3: TGCGCCAGCAGCCCGGACTCATACAATGAGCAGTTCTTC. Protein sequence: CASSPDSYNEQFF.

This clone is a singleton in its sample. The CDR3 nucleotides are TGTGCCAGCAGCTTATACGGACAGGGCGACTATGGCTACACCTTC. It translates to CASSLYGQGDYGYTF. This chain connects TRBV7-8 to TRBJ1-2; 8 nucleotides line up with TRBD1. This CDR3 has 15 residues. Germline assignment: CDR1 SGHVS and CDR2 FQNEAQ. V lost 2 bases to trimming and J lost 3 bases; unmatched junction nucleotides: 5.

V gene TRBV5-6 combines with J gene TRBJ1-6; D unresolved. The CDR3 extends over 14 amino acids. With 2 bases removed from V and 3 bases from J, the gap between germline ends came to 6 bases. The germline V gene has CDR1 SGHDT and CDR2 YYEEEE. This chain's CDR3 is CASSLIGYNSPLHF. DNA of the CDR3: TGTGCCAGCAGCTTAATCGGCTATAATTCACCCCTCCACTTT.

V and J are TRBV3-1 (or the pseudogene TRBV3-2) and TRBJ2-3; TRBD2 aligns across 9 bases. This CDR3 has 15 residues. With 2 bases clipped from V and 5 bases from J, the junction kept 5 bases outside the gene matches. CDR1 and CDR2 from the germline V gene are LGHDT and YNNKEL (reference sequence). The CDR3 DNA sequence: TGTGCCAGCAGCCAATTTGCGGGGGGGGGAGATACGCAGTATTTT. Amino acids: CASSQFAGGGDTQYF.